Following are 15 T cell receptor beta chains from one sample sequenced in a study of cytomegalovirus exposure and HLA in healthy donors. PCR used 60 Vbeta primers and 13 Jbeta primers. This table comes from immunoSEQ multiplex PCR, and its TCRdb copy is limited to in-frame clones, with some not included. Its table lists about 200,000 clones. The sample consisted of PBMCs. The receptor set was obtained from a girl aged 2-10 years in good health and CMV-seropositive.

In DNA, the CDR3 is TGTGCCAGCAGCTTGGCTCCGGGGGACGGCGAGCAGTACTTC. It codes for CASSLAPGDGEQYF. The chain is built from TRBV5-4 and TRBJ2-7; the D gene is possibly TRBD2 (6 bases). Between the trimmed V and J ends, which lost 0 bases and 6 bases, there was a span of 13 bases. The CDR3 has 14 residues. The V gene's germline CDR1 is SGHNT and CDR2 YYREEE (reference sequence).

The chain joins TRBV19 to TRBJ2-1; perhaps TRBD1 as D (6 bases). The CDR3 length is 14 residues. V dropped 5 bases and J dropped 2 bases, with 10 bases sitting between them. Looked up from germline, CDR1 is LNHDA and CDR2 is SQIVND (reference sequence). For the CDR3, the DNA is TGTGCCAGTAGTCGTCAGGGGACCTACAATGAGCAGTTCTTC. It translates to CASSRQGTYNEQFF.

The chain joins TRBV7-9 to TRBJ1-1; no clear D gene. Deletions cut 1 base from V and 14 bases from J, with 17 bases between. The CDR3 runs to 13 residues. Germline-derived CDR1 and CDR2 are SEHNR and FQNEAQ (reference sequence). The CDR3 is CASSLGAGPLTFF. The CDR3 DNA reads as TGTGCCAGCAGCTTAGGGGCAGGCCCCCTTACGTTCTTT. The entire variable domain, with the rest obtained from reference TRBV7-9 and TRBJ1-1, is as follows: DTGVSQNPRHKITKRGQNVTFRCDPISEHNRLYWYRQTLGQGPEFLTYFQNEAQLEKSRLLSDRFSAERPKGSFSTLEIQRTEQGDSAMYLCASSLGAGPLTFFGQGTRLTVV.

The chain links TRBV25-1 to TRBJ1-1, with a weak D call TRBD1 (5 bases). Trimming removed 7 bases at V and 3 bases at J, with 18 bases between. CDR3 length: 15 residues. Germline CDR1 MGHDK, CDR2 SYGVNS. CDR3 sequence: CASIGTGREDTEAFF. As DNA, the CDR3 is TGTGCCAGCATCGGAACGGGCAGGGAAGACACTGAAGCTTTCTTT. Full variable domain (remainder filled in from reference TRBV25-1 and TRBJ1-1): EADIYQTPRYLVIGTGKKITLECSQTMGHDKMYWYQQDPGMELHLIHYSYGVNSTEKGDLSSESTVSRIRTEHFPLTLESARPSHTSQYLCASIGTGREDTEAFFGQGTRLTVV.

The CDR3 DNA follows: TGTGCCAGCAGCTTTACAGGATTCTCCTACGAGCAGTACTTC. Its protein product is CASSFTGFSYEQYF. This chain joins TRBV5-4 and TRBJ2-7; D might be TRBD1 (5 bases). Germline V gives CDR1 SGHNT, CDR2 YYREEE (reference sequence). The V and J ends lost 2 bases and 0 bases respectively, with 9 bases between them. The CDR3 loop spans 14 amino acids.

CDR3 protein: CASNAGGGTDTQYF. The CDR3 DNA is TGTGCCAGTAACGCCGGAGGGGGCACAGATACGCAGTATTTT. This sequence joins TRBV19 and TRBJ2-3; D possibly corresponds to TRBD2 (6 bases). Germline lookup yields CDR1 LNHDA and CDR2 SQIVND (reference sequence). V was clipped by 7 bases and J by 1 base, with 12 bases between them. This CDR3 contains 14 residues.

J is TRBJ2-5 and V is TRBV7-9; unclear D gene. Germline V gene sequence: CDR1 SEHNR, CDR2 FQNEAQ (reference sequence). V dropped 1 base and J dropped 2 bases, with 11 bases sitting between them. The CDR3 consists of 15 residues. CDR3 amino acids: CASSLVPLTQETQYF. CDR3 DNA: TGTGCCAGCAGCTTAGTTCCACTTACTCAAGAGACCCAGTACTTC.

The rearrangement links TRBV9 to TRBJ1-1, with D unresolved. Per the germline V gene, CDR1 is SGDLS and CDR2 is YYNGEE. The CDR3 is 14 amino acids. Trimming took off 3 bases at V and 0 bases at J, with 9 bases between the two ends. CDR3 amino acids: CASSGPSLNTEAFF. The DNA for the CDR3 is TGTGCCAGCAGCGGCCCTAGCCTGAACACTGAAGCTTTCTTT.

This chain connects TRBV19 to TRBJ1-5; D is ambiguous. Germline V gives CDR1 LNHDA, CDR2 SQIVND (reference sequence). The CDR3 is 13 residues long. Trimming removed 6 bases from V and 5 bases from J, with 11 bases in between. The CDR3 nucleotides are TGTGCCAGTAGAGATTCGTCAGATCAGCCCCAGCATTTT. Translation gives CASRDSSDQPQHF.

The rearrangement links TRBV29-1 to TRBJ2-6; 10 nucleotides match TRBD1. J lost 2 bases, V lost 3 bases, and 10 bases had no gene match. Germline CDR1 SQVTM, CDR2 ANQGSEA. The CDR3 is 18 residues long. CDR3 amino acids: CSVDIKDRGLAGANVLTF. CDR3 in DNA: TGCAGCGTTGATATTAAGGACAGGGGGTTAGCTGGGGCCAACGTCCTGACTTTC.

The V gene is TRBV28, the J gene TRBJ2-7; D not certain. CDR1 is MDHEN, CDR2 SYDVKM, per germline. This CDR3 contains 15 residues. Trimming stripped 3 bases from V and 0 bases from J, with 12 bases between. CDR3 region: CASSFAQVSSYEQYF. The CDR3 DNA sequence: TGTGCCAGCAGTTTCGCCCAGGTTAGCTCCTACGAGCAGTACTTC.

This chain connects TRBV6-5 to TRBJ2-7; 10 bases align to TRBD1. CDR1 is MNHEY, CDR2 SVGAGI, per germline. Trimming took 5 bases from V and 2 from J; bases not matched to a gene: 3. The length of the CDR3 is 14 residues. CDR3 nucleotides: TGTGCCAGCAGTAGGACAGGGGGTACCTACGAGCAGTACTTC. It encodes CASSRTGGTYEQYF.

This chain joins TRBV9 and TRBJ2-7; 12 bases are a match to TRBD2. The CDR3 sequence is 14 residues long. V shed 3 bases and J 6 bases; nucleotides not matched to a gene: 4. Germline V gene sequence: CDR1 SGDLS, CDR2 YYNGEE. Here the CDR3 reads CASSGLAGAGEQYF. The CDR3 nucleotides are TGTGCCAGCAGCGGACTAGCGGGAGCCGGCGAGCAGTACTTC.

As concerns this clone: The junction departs from germline at one end; a sequencing error may be responsible. This chain uses TRBV4-1 with TRBJ2-5, with 7 bases matching TRBD1. The CDR3 contains 15 residues. Germline CDR1 reads MGHRA; CDR2 reads YSYEKL. The CDR3 region is CASSQVGDSPEAQYF. In nucleotides, the CDR3 is TGCGCCAGCAGCCAAGTGGGGGACAGCCCAGAGGCCCAGTACTTC.

In nucleotides, the CDR3 is TGTGCCAGCAGCTTGGCTGGGCCCGAAAACACCATATATTTT. Amino acids: CASSLAGPENTIYF. The V call is TRBV5-6, the J call TRBJ1-3; D remains ambiguous. Germline V lookup: CDR1 SGHDT, CDR2 YYEEEE. The CDR3 consists of 14 residues. Trimming took off 0 bases at V and 6 bases at J, with 10 bases between the two ends.